Below, one T cell receptor beta chain is given with its context. V shed 5 bases and J shed 5 bases, with 18 bases lying between them. Germline values: CDR1 SGHTA, CDR2 FQGNSA. CDR3 length: 15 residues. The data derive from a study of T cells in Graves' hyperthyroidism and ophthalmopathy. Amplification targeted TCR beta CDR3 regions from RNA transcripts. Using the HTBI primer set, a first-round RT-PCR was run on the TCR CDR3. TCRdb used MiXCR to reprocess the multiplex PCR reads, holding one entry per CDR3 protein. The sample yields some 300,000 distinct CDR3 sequences, roughly 15% seen once. Sequenced input: blood. V gene TRBV7-2 combines with J gene TRBJ2-5; D gene uncertain. The receptor was isolated from a woman in her 40s with Graves' hyperthyroidism. In DNA, the CDR3 is TGTGCCAGCAGCATTACCGGGCCCCCAGGCGAGACCCAGTACTTC. Its protein is CASSITGPPGETQYF.